This T cell receptor (beta chain) was recovered during a study of Graves' ophthalmopathy and Graves' hyperthyroidism. At the level of the study: Researchers obtained peripheral blood at initial diagnosis, before any treatment had begun. The study, taken as a whole, reports: Most thyroid-expanded clonotypes exceeding 0.001 frequency were also found in blood. A 13-signature model separated ophthalmopathy from stable hyperthyroidism, reaching 87.88% sensitivity and around 83% specificity cross-validated.

CDR3 regions of TCR beta were amplified from RNA transcripts. First-round RT-PCR used HTBI primers; second-round multiplex PCR followed. TCRdb ran MiXCR on the multiplex PCR reads and lists one entry per CDR3 protein. This sample yields approximately 640,000 distinct CDR3 sequences, of which roughly two fifths are seen a single time; over 2.5% belongs to the top ten. This CDR3 region has 13 residues. Trimming at V came to 4 bases and at J to 5 bases, leaving 2 bases not matched to a gene. CDR1 is LNHDA, CDR2 SQIVND, per germline (reference sequence). This clonotype was counted at least ten times. The antigen remains undetermined.

The origin of this receptor is an adult man with Graves' ophthalmopathy. The sample consisted of peripheral blood. This rearrangement joins TRBV19 to TRBJ1-5; TRBD1 matches at 7 bases. For the CDR3, the DNA is TGTGCCAGTAGTAAGGGACAGCATCAGCCCCAGCATTTT. It translates to CASSKGQHQPQHF.